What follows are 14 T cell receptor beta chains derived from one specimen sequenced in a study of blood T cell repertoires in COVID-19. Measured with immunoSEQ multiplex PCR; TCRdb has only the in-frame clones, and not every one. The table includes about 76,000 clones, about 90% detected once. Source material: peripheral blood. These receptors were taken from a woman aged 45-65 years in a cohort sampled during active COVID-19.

Here the CDR3 reads CASSQDEYYEQYF. The CDR3 region has the DNA TGTGCCAGCAGCCAAGATGAGTATTACGAGCAGTACTTC. The chain employs TRBV3-1 (or the pseudogene TRBV3-2) and TRBJ2-7; D ambiguous. Germline V gene data show CDR1 as LGHDT and CDR2 as YNNKEL (reference sequence). Trimming shortened V by 0 bases and J by 4 bases, and 7 bases separated the two germline ends. The CDR3 length is 13 residues.

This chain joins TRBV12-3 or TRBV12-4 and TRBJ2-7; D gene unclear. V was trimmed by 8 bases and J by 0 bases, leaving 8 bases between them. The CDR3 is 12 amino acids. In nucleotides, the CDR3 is TGTGCCAGCCGCCGAGCCTCCTACGAGCAGTACTTC. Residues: CASRRASYEQYF.

CDR3 nucleotide sequence: TGTGCCAGCAGCTTAAGGACAGGCTACGAGCAGTACTTC. Residues: CASSLRTGYEQYF. This chain joins TRBV11-1 and TRBJ2-7; 7 bases are shared with TRBD1. Germline V gene sequence: CDR1 SGHAT, CDR2 FQDESV (reference sequence). The CDR3 covers 13 residues. V trimming: 2 bases; J trimming: 3 bases; junction bases outside the gene matches: 1.

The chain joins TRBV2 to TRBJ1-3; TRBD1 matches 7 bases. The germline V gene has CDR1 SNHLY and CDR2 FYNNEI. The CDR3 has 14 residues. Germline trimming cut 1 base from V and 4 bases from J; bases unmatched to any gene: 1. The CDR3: CASSEVGGGNTIYF. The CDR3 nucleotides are TGTGCCAGCAGTGAAGTAGGGGGCGGAAACACCATATATTTT.

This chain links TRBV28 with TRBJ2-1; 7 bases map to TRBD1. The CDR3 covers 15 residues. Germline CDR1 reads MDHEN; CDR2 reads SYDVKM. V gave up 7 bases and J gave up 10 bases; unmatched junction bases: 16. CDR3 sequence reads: CASTLGGRAVLEQFF. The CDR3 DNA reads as TGTGCCAGCACCCTAGGGGGCAGGGCGGTTTTGGAGCAGTTCTTC.

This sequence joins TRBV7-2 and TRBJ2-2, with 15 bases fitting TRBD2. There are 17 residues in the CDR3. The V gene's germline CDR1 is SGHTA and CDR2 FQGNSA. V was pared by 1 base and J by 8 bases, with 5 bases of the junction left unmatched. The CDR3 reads CASSLGGLAGGIGELFF. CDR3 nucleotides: TGTGCCAGCAGCTTAGGGGGACTAGCGGGAGGCATTGGGGAGCTGTTTTTT.

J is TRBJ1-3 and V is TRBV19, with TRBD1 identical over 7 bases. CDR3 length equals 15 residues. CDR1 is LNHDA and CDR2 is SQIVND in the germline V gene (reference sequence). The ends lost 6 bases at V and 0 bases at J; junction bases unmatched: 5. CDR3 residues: CASRRSGGSGNTIYF. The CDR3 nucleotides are TGTGCCAGTAGGCGTTCAGGGGGCTCTGGAAACACCATATATTTT.

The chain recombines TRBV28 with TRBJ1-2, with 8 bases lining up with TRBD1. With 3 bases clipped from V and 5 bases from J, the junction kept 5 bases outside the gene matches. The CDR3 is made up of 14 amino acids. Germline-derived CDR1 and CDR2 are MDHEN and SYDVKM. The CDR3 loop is CASSFGQGRYGYTF. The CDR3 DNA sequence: TGTGCCAGCAGTTTCGGACAGGGACGGTATGGCTACACCTTC.

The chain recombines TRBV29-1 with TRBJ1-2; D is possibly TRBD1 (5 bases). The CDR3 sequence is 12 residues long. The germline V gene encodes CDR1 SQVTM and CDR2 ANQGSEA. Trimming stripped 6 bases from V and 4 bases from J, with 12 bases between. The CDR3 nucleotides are TGCAGCGTGGGGACTGATACCTATGGCTACACCTTC. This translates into CSVGTDTYGYTF.

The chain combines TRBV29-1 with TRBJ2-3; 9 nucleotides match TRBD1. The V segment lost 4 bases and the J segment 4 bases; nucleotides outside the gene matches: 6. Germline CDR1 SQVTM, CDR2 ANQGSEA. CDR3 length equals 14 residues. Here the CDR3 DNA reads TGCAGCGTTGGGGGACAGGGAGTGGCAGATACGCAGTATTTT. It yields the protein CSVGGQGVADTQYF.

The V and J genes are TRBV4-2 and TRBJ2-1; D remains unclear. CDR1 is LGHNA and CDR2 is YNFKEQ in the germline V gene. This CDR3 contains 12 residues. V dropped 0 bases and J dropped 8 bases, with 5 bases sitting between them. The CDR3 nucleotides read TGTGCCAGCAGCCAAGATCATTATGAGCAGTTCTTC. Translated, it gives CASSQDHYEQFF.

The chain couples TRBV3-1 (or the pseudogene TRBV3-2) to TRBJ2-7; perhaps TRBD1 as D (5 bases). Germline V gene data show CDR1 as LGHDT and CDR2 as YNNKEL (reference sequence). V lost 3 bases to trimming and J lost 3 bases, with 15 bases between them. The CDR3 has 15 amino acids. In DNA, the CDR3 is TGTGCCAGCAGCCAGGCCACAGGTGCTTACTACGAGCAGTACTTC. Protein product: CASSQATGAYYEQYF.

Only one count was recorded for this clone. The CDR3 spells CASSVGPDNEQFF. CDR3 coding DNA: TGTGCCAGCAGCGTAGGGCCCGACAATGAGCAGTTCTTC. V usage is TRBV9 and J usage is TRBJ2-1; no clear D. This CDR3 is built from 13 residues. Trimming took 0 bases from V and 5 from J, leaving 6 bases between them. Germline assignment: CDR1 SGDLS and CDR2 YYNGEE.

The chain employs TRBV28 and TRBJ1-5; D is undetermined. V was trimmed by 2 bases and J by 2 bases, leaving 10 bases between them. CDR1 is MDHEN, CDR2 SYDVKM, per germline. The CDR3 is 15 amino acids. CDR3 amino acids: CASSLGLPGNQPQHF. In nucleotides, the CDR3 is TGTGCCAGCAGTTTAGGACTCCCGGGCAATCAGCCCCAGCATTTT. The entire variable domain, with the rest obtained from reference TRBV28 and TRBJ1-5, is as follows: DVKVTQSSRYLVKRTGEKVFLECVQDMDHENMFWYRQDPGLGLRLIYFSYDVKMKEKGDIPEGYSVSREKKERFSLILESASTNQTSMYLCASSLGLPGNQPQHFGDGTRLSIL.